This TCR beta chain was captured in a study of cytomegalovirus exposure and HLA in healthy donors. The overall study: Per a later analysis, the approximately 690 first-cohort and some 130 validation repertoires shared one platform. Overall study findings and caveats: Confirmation was obtained in vitro that three CMV-associated chains are specific for CMV antigens. TCR beta chains numbering about 160 were designated cytomegalovirus-associated.

Of note for this clone: Its antigen remains unidentified.

Produced via immunoSEQ multiplex PCR; TCRdb's table is partial and in-frame only. The repertoire consists of approximately 260,000 clones, with around 85% occurring once and the leading ten covering 0.95% to 1.5%. The CDR3 consists of 13 residues. The trim removed 4 bases at V and 6 bases at J, leaving 6 bases unmatched. CDR1 and CDR2 from the germline V gene are GTSNPN and SVGIG (reference sequence). J is TRBJ2-7 and V is TRBV30; 10 nucleotides agree with TRBD1. Input material: PBMCs. The clonotype was recovered from a woman in her twenties or thirties in good health and CMV-seropositive. CDR3 in amino acids: CAWNRQGAREQYF. CDR3 nucleotides: TGTGCCTGGAACCGACAGGGGGCGCGCGAGCAGTACTTC.